Following are 15 T cell receptor beta chains from one sample sequenced in a study of Graves' ophthalmopathy and Graves' hyperthyroidism. RNA served as the template for amplifying TCR beta CDR3 regions. Following a first-round RT-PCR that used HTBI primers, a second-round multiplex PCR was carried out. TCRdb redid the calling of the multiplex PCR reads with MiXCR, one entry per CDR3 protein. The table shows 740,000 or so distinct CDR3 sequences, with 40% occurring only once. The sequenced sample consisted of peripheral blood. The receptors were gathered from an adult man with Graves' ophthalmopathy.

The V call is TRBV2, the J call TRBJ2-2; 7 bases line up with TRBD1. V lost 9 bases, J lost 5 bases, and 9 bases stayed unmatched. The CDR3 extends over 14 amino acids. Germline assignment: CDR1 SNHLY and CDR2 FYNNEI. CDR3 nucleotide sequence: TGTGCCAGTGTCTTTAGGGGGCCAACCGGGGAGCTGTTTTTT. Amino acids: CASVFRGPTGELFF.

The chain employs TRBV29-1 and TRBJ1-2; 8 bases line up with TRBD1. The germline CDR1 and CDR2 sequences are SQVTM and ANQGSEA. CDR3 size: 13 residues. J was trimmed by 3 bases and V by 8 bases; bases with no gene match: 8. Written as DNA, the CDR3 is TGCAGCTTGGGGACAGGTGAATACTATGGCTACACCTTC. Its translation is CSLGTGEYYGYTF.

This clonotype has only a few counts. The rearrangement links TRBV20-1 to TRBJ1-6, with D perhaps matching TRBD1 (5 bases). Germline values: CDR1 DFQATT, CDR2 SNEGSKA (reference sequence). The CDR3 totals 14 residues. The V gene lost 1 base and the J gene lost 3 bases, with 7 bases spanning the gap. CDR3 residues: CSARGGNYNSPLHF. As DNA, the CDR3 is TGCAGTGCTAGAGGGGGCAACTATAATTCACCCCTCCACTTT.

Only a few counts were recorded for this clonotype. This rearrangement joins TRBV7-9 to TRBJ1-1, with D hard to call. V was shortened by 5 bases and J by 3 bases, with 13 bases between the two germline ends. Germline V CDR1 and CDR2: SEHNR, FQNEAQ (reference sequence). The CDR3 has 14 amino acids. The CDR3 nucleotides are TGTGCCAGCAGCCACCCCGAGAGGGACACTGAAGCTTTCTTT. Its translation: CASSHPERDTEAFF.

This clonotype was found many times. V gene TRBV2 combines with J gene TRBJ1-1, with D perhaps matching TRBD1 (5 bases). Germline CDR1 and CDR2: SNHLY and FYNNEI. Trimming shortened V by 7 bases and J by 10 bases, and 16 bases separated the two germline ends. The CDR3 covers 12 residues. Written as DNA, the CDR3 is TGTGCCAGCATGAGTTCGTGGGACGCAGCTTTCTTT. Translating gives CASMSSWDAAFF.

This clonotype was found many times. The V gene is TRBV9, the J gene TRBJ2-6, with D possibly matching TRBD1 (6 bases). Per the germline V gene, CDR1 is SGDLS and CDR2 is YYNGEE. Trimming cost V 0 bases and J 0 bases, with 7 bases left between them. This CDR3 has 16 residues. This chain's CDR3 is CASSVVGASGANVLTF. CDR3 bases: TGTGCCAGCAGCGTAGTGGGGGCCTCTGGGGCCAACGTCCTGACTTTC.

The chain is built from TRBV7-9 and TRBJ1-1; D is uncertain. This CDR3 is 15 amino acids long. Looked up from germline, CDR1 is SEHNR and CDR2 is FQNEAQ (reference sequence). V lost 1 base and J 0 bases, leaving 9 bases between the germline ends. The CDR3: CASSLGNRLNTEAFF. The DNA of the CDR3 is TGTGCCAGCAGCTTAGGTAATCGTTTGAACACTGAAGCTTTCTTT.

This clonotype was observed at least ten times. The chain combines TRBV7-9 with TRBJ1-4, with D hard to call. The CDR3 sequence is 11 residues long. The germline CDR1 and CDR2 sequences are SEHNR and FQNEAQ (reference sequence). The V and J ends lost 2 bases and 6 bases respectively, with 1 base between them. CDR3 amino acids: CASSLYEKLFF. The CDR3 region has the DNA TGTGCCAGCAGCTTATATGAAAAACTGTTTTTT.

This clonotype was seen at least ten times. This chain uses TRBV29-1 with TRBJ1-4; D unresolved. This CDR3 comprises 13 residues. Germline V gives CDR1 SQVTM, CDR2 ANQGSEA. The V end lost 2 bases, the J end lost 8 bases, and 12 bases lay between the germline ends. CDR3 DNA: TGCAGCGTTGAACTCCGAGGGCGGGAAAAACTGTTTTTT. Amino acid sequence: CSVELRGREKLFF.

This clonotype has just a few counts. J is TRBJ1-5 and V is TRBV24-1; D may be TRBD1 (5 bases). The V gene's germline CDR1 is KGHDR and CDR2 SFDVKD. Deletions cut 11 bases from V and 2 bases from J, with 15 bases between. The CDR3 spans 14 residues. The CDR3: CASTSLGGNQPQHF. Written as DNA, the CDR3 is TGTGCCAGCACGTCCCTAGGGGGCAATCAGCCCCAGCATTTT.

This clonotype was found many times. Germline and junction disagree at one end, which may indicate a read error. This chain connects TRBV5-5 to TRBJ2-6; D is perhaps TRBD1 (6 bases). Per the germline V gene, CDR1 is SGHKS and CDR2 is YYEKEE (reference sequence). The CDR3 is made up of 18 amino acids. CDR3 in DNA: TGTGCCAGCAGCTTGGCCAGGACAGCCCGCTCTGGCGCCAACGTCCTGACTTTC. Translation gives CASSLARTARSGANVLTF.

The chain's CDR3 is CSATVQQGGYGYTF. In nucleotides, the CDR3 is TGCAGTGCTACAGTCCAACAGGGGGGATATGGCTACACCTTC. The rearrangement uses TRBV20-1 and TRBJ1-2, with 8 bases fitting TRBD1. The V segment lost 4 bases and the J segment 5 bases; nucleotides outside the gene matches: 9. CDR3 size: 14 residues. Germline V lookup: CDR1 DFQATT, CDR2 SNEGSKA (reference sequence).

This clonotype was detected a few times. The gene calls are TRBV7-9 and TRBJ1-4, with unresolved D. Germline CDR1 and CDR2: SEHNR and FQNEAQ (reference sequence). Trimming took 3 bases from V and 6 from J, leaving 17 bases between them. The CDR3 is 16 residues long. CDR3: CASSFASGVADEKLFF. The CDR3 nucleotides are TGTGCCAGCAGCTTTGCATCAGGAGTCGCCGATGAAAAACTGTTTTTT.

The chain recombines TRBV7-8 with TRBJ1-2; D remains unclear. The CDR3 contains 19 residues. The germline V gene has CDR1 SGHVS and CDR2 FQNEAQ. V lost 1 base to trimming and J lost 8 bases, with 29 bases between them. CDR3 sequence (DNA): TGTGCCAGCAGCTTAGAGGGAGTAGTATGGGGTCATCTATTTGACGGCTACACCTTC. This gives the protein CASSLEGVVWGHLFDGYTF.

There are many counts of this clonotype. This chain uses TRBV7-9 with TRBJ2-7, with D possibly being TRBD2 (5 bases). The germline V gene encodes CDR1 SEHNR and CDR2 FQNEAQ (reference sequence). CDR3 size: 15 residues. V shed 5 bases and J shed 1 base, with 15 bases lying between them. The CDR3 reads CASSGGPEGSYEQYF. Written as DNA, the CDR3 is TGTGCCAGCAGCGGAGGACCGGAAGGATCCTACGAGCAGTACTTC.